This T cell receptor (beta chain) was captured in a study of OX40 agonist ivuxolimab in advanced cancers. Exclusion of a patient followed from autoimmune disease history or systemic immunosuppression. This CDR3 region has 15 residues. Sequencing used immunoSEQ multiplex PCR; TCRdb keeps in-frame clones, though not all of them. Counted here are around 70,000 clones, almost 85% occurring once; the ten biggest clones make up less than 6%. The gene calls are TRBV21-1 and TRBJ2-2; the D call of TRBD2 is as the table states it, not checked on the DNA. TRBV21-1 is a pseudogene locus. This clonotype was obtained from an adult with an advanced solid tumor such as melanoma, head and neck, liver or kidney cancer. The sequences come from CD4+ or CD8+ T cells sorted from blood, collected in a trial of the OX40 agonist ivuxolimab. CDR3 nucleotide sequence: TGTGCCAGCAGCGACCGGGGGGCGGACACCGGGGAGCTGTTTTTT. It encodes CASSDRGADTGELFF.